This T cell receptor beta chain was profiled in a study of CD8 T cells in Susac syndrome. Random hexamers served to reverse transcribe roughly 0.45 to 1 ug RNA. In TCRdb, the immunoSEQ multiplex PCR reads were re-called with MiXCR into one record per CDR3 protein. Found here are roughly 130,000 distinct CDR3 sequences, nearly 96% of them singletons; the top ten hold about 0.14%. This TCR was recovered from a human donor with Susac syndrome. The sequenced sample consisted of CD4+ T cells from PBMCs.

The CDR3 loop reads CASSGGWAGAYEQYF. The CDR3 region has the DNA TGTGCCAGCAGTGGCGGGTGGGCCGGGGCCTACGAGCAGTACTTC. The J gene is TRBJ2-7, the V gene TRBV25-1; tentatively, D is TRBD2 (5 bases). Germline V lookup: CDR1 MGHDK, CDR2 SYGVNS. Trimming cost V 4 bases and J 2 bases, with 15 bases left between them. There are 15 residues in the CDR3.